The clone carrying this T cell receptor (beta chain) has a single count. Antigen unknown. It may be a read error: a sequence one base away is much more abundant. This sample stems from a study of tumor-infiltrating lymphocytes in primary liver carcinoma. Study summary: Primary liver carcinoma, confirmed by histopathology, was surgically resected. Samples gave roughly 3.65 to 7.13 million productive TCRbeta reads, similar across tissue types.

TCR beta cDNA was made from 450 to 500 ng total RNA with a constant-region primer. Each TCR beta library was derived from three nested multiplex PCR rounds that employed slightly modified ARM-PCR. The first two PCR rounds, approximately 10 cycles each, used TRBV1-TRBV30 forward primers and a C-beta reverse primer. TCRdb re-analysed the multiplex PCR reads in MiXCR, keeping a single row per CDR3 protein. This sample has approximately 310,000 distinct CDR3 sequences, with about 60% found just once. Blood RNA was derived from unsorted whole blood, and germline DNA was extracted too. Overall study findings and caveats: The study found tumor-adjacent and tumor-blood pairs overlapped less than tumor region pairs. Significantly greater top-250-clone fractions characterized tumors relative to blood (p = 0.039).

V lost 1 base, J lost 7 bases, and 17 bases lay in between. Germline V gives CDR1 SGHDN, CDR2 FVKESK. The CDR3 covers 16 residues. Sequencing was carried out using peripheral blood. The chain combines TRBV14 with TRBJ2-1, with D possibly being TRBD2 (7 bases). The sequence was collected from a man aged 35-49 years with primary liver carcinoma and hepatitis B virus infection. In nucleotides, the CDR3 is TGTGCCAGCAGCCAAGCGGGGGCTAGCGGTAGAAATGAGCAGTTCTTC. It encodes CASSQAGASGRNEQFF.